This T cell receptor beta chain was captured by sequencing in a study of shared clonotypes between healthy human individuals. Overall study findings and caveats: Larger estimated richness was generally seen in naive subsets than in memory subsets. Naive CD4 clonotype sharing across several donors was around 5%. Generation probabilities of non-shared clonotypes were lower (relative to those shared by all four donors).

The CDR3 has 13 amino acids. Germline-derived CDR1 and CDR2 are SGDLS and YYNGEE. The germline V and J ends were trimmed by 2 bases and 6 bases, with 11 bases remaining between them. Naive-designated CD8 cells lacked CD45RO, were positively enriched for CCR7, and omitted terminally differentiated effector memory CD45RA+ cells. This table comes from immunoSEQ multiplex PCR, and its TCRdb copy is limited to in-frame clones, with some not included. The table lists about 1.9 million clones, around 93% of them singletons, with around 1.7% in the top ten. Notes on this clone: The antigen remains unidentified.

This TCR derives from a man between 18 and 35 years old in good health. Some clones in this sample may be carry-over from other donors' samples. This chain links TRBV9 with TRBJ1-1; D gene unclear. The sample was naive CD8+ T cells from PBMCs. CDR3 DNA: TGTGCCAGCAGCGTTGAGGGTCGGGCTGAAGCTTTCTTT. It is translated as CASSVEGRAEAFF.